A selection of T cell receptor beta chains follows, all from one sample in a study of response to subunit inactivated influenza vaccine. Using its own MiXCR run on the RT-PCR reads, TCRdb lists one record per CDR3 protein. The sample shows 400,000 to 650,000 distinct CDR3 sequences, approximately 7.7% of them seen only once. Material: PBMCs from blood, obtained less than 25 months after vaccination. The receptors come from a man aged 45 to 75 who received an inactivated influenza vaccine. Both conserved end residues are part of each CDR3. The D gene is left open where the match is weak. Rows give clone size only sometimes, using once, few, many, or a class for an expanded clone.

abundance: many
j_gene: TRBJ1-2
v_gene: TRBV7-2
d_gene: TRBD1
CDR3aa: CASSSNLGTALVGYTF
CDR3nt: TGTGCCAGCAGCTCCAATTTAGGGACAGCCCTGGTGGGCTACACCTTC

abundance: -
j_gene: TRBJ1-4
v_gene: TRBV28
d_gene: -
CDR3aa: CASSPGSREKLFF
CDR3nt: TGTGCCAGCAGCCCCGGGTCCCGTGAAAAACTGTTTTTT

abundance: -
j_gene: TRBJ2-2
v_gene: TRBV5-1
d_gene: -
CDR3aa: CASSSDGSNTGELFF
CDR3nt: TGCGCCAGCAGCTCGGACGGATCGAACACCGGGGAGCTGTTTTTT

abundance: many
j_gene: TRBJ2-3
v_gene: TRBV12-3/TRBV12-4
d_gene: TRBD2
CDR3aa: CASRRERTDTQYF
CDR3nt: TGTGCCAGTCGGCGGGAGCGGACAGATACGCAGTATTTT

abundance: once
j_gene: TRBJ1-2
v_gene: TRBV29-1
d_gene: -
CDR3aa: CSIRGGAGGYTF
CDR3nt: TGCAGCATTCGCGGGGGGGCTGGTGGCTACACCTTC

abundance: many
j_gene: TRBJ1-1
v_gene: TRBV20-1
d_gene: TRBD1
CDR3aa: CSARDSYRGAFF
CDR3nt: TGCAGTGCTAGAGATTCTTACAGGGGGGCTTTCTTT

abundance: few
j_gene: TRBJ1-5
v_gene: TRBV6-1
d_gene: -
CDR3aa: CASSINRLDSNQPQHF
CDR3nt: TGTGCCAGCAGTATAAACCGACTTGATAGCAATCAGCCCCAGCATTTT

abundance: -
j_gene: TRBJ2-7
v_gene: TRBV4-3
d_gene: -
CDR3aa: CASSLEAGPRSSYEQYF
CDR3nt: TGCGCCAGCAGCCTAGAGGCGGGACCCAGGAGCTCCTACGAGCAGTACTTC

abundance: few
j_gene: TRBJ1-5
v_gene: TRBV7-8
d_gene: -
CDR3aa: CASSSRYRTENQPQHF
CDR3nt: TGTGCCAGCAGCTCGCGATATAGGACAGAAAATCAGCCCCAGCATTTT

abundance: many
j_gene: TRBJ2-1
v_gene: TRBV12-3/TRBV12-4
d_gene: TRBD2
CDR3aa: CASRLSGASYNEQFF
CDR3nt: TGTGCCAGCCGGCTTAGCGGGGCTTCCTACAATGAGCAGTTCTTC

abundance: few
j_gene: TRBJ1-2
v_gene: TRBV18
d_gene: TRBD1
CDR3aa: CASSPPGPRDVIGDSGYTF
CDR3nt: TGTGCCAGCTCACCTCCGGGGCCCAGGGACGTAATCGGGGACAGTGGCTACACCTTC

abundance: few
j_gene: TRBJ2-3
v_gene: TRBV5-5
d_gene: TRBD2
CDR3aa: CASSQLAGGGTDTQYF
CDR3nt: TGTGCCAGCAGCCAACTAGCGGGGGGCGGCACAGATACGCAGTATTTT

abundance: -
j_gene: TRBJ1-1
v_gene: TRBV11-2
d_gene: TRBD1
CDR3aa: CVSSPRAGTGVVNTEAFF
CDR3nt: TGTGTCAGCAGCCCAAGGGCAGGGACAGGGGTTGTGAACACTGAAGCTTTCTTT

abundance: -
j_gene: TRBJ2-1
v_gene: TRBV28
d_gene: TRBD2
CDR3aa: CASSWTSATPDEQFF
CDR3nt: TGTGCCAGCAGTTGGACTAGCGCGACACCCGATGAGCAGTTCTTC

abundance: -
j_gene: TRBJ1-5
v_gene: TRBV29-1
d_gene: -
CDR3aa: CSVGWGVEQPQHF
CDR3nt: TGCAGCGTTGGTTGGGGCGTAGAACAGCCCCAGCATTTT

abundance: -
j_gene: TRBJ2-2
v_gene: TRBV5-1
d_gene: -
CDR3aa: CASSSDQGTARGTGELFF
CDR3nt: TGCGCCAGCAGTAGCGACCAAGGGACGGCAAGGGGGACCGGGGAGCTGTTTTTT

abundance: few
j_gene: TRBJ1-2
v_gene: TRBV5-6
d_gene: -
CDR3aa: CASSVTGFGYTF
CDR3nt: TGTGCCAGCAGCGTCACAGGGTTTGGCTACACCTTC

abundance: few
j_gene: TRBJ1-3
v_gene: TRBV29-1
d_gene: -
CDR3aa: CSVGTSASGNTIYF
CDR3nt: TGCAGCGTCGGGACTTCTGCCTCTGGAAACACCATATATTTT

abundance: -
j_gene: TRBJ2-7
v_gene: TRBV20-1
d_gene: TRBD2
CDR3aa: CSAIPLAGGQNEQYF
CDR3nt: TGCAGTGCTATCCCACTAGCGGGGGGGCAGAACGAGCAGTACTTC

abundance: -
j_gene: TRBJ2-7
v_gene: TRBV12-3/TRBV12-4
d_gene: TRBD1
CDR3aa: CASSPGQGKIDEQYF
CDR3nt: TGTGCCAGCAGTCCTGGACAGGGGAAAATTGACGAGCAGTACTTC

abundance: few
j_gene: TRBJ2-7
v_gene: TRBV6-2/TRBV6-3
d_gene: TRBD2
CDR3aa: CASNLRGTSGSYHEQYF
CDR3nt: TGTGCCAGCAACCTAAGAGGGACTAGCGGGAGCTACCACGAGCAGTACTTC

abundance: few
j_gene: TRBJ2-6
v_gene: TRBV15
d_gene: -
CDR3aa: CATSIISSGANVLTF
CDR3nt: TGTGCCACCAGCATTATAAGCTCTGGGGCCAACGTCCTGACTTTC

abundance: few
j_gene: TRBJ2-3
v_gene: TRBV27
d_gene: -
CDR3aa: CASRPNQVGTQYF
CDR3nt: TGTGCCAGCAGGCCTAACCAAGTAGGTACGCAGTATTTT

abundance: few
j_gene: TRBJ2-3
v_gene: TRBV10-3
d_gene: TRBD1
CDR3aa: CAISEDLTGEVTDTQYF
CDR3nt: TGTGCCATCAGTGAGGACCTGACAGGGGAAGTCACAGATACGCAGTATTTT

abundance: few
j_gene: TRBJ2-7
v_gene: TRBV19
d_gene: -
CDR3aa: CASSTQRWNYEQYF
CDR3nt: TGTGCCAGTAGTACTCAACGCTGGAACTACGAGCAGTACTTC

abundance: many
j_gene: TRBJ1-2
v_gene: TRBV5-1
d_gene: TRBD1
CDR3aa: CASSSGTGMNYGYTF
CDR3nt: TGCGCCAGCAGCTCCGGGACAGGGATGAACTATGGCTACACCTTC

abundance: -
j_gene: TRBJ2-7
v_gene: TRBV14
d_gene: -
CDR3aa: CASSQDLGARYEQYF
CDR3nt: TGTGCCAGCAGCCAAGATCTGGGGGCGCGGTACGAGCAGTACTTC

abundance: few
j_gene: TRBJ2-2
v_gene: TRBV6-2/TRBV6-3
d_gene: -
CDR3aa: CASSYGLTGELFF
CDR3nt: TGTGCCAGCAGTTACGGACTTACCGGGGAGCTGTTTTTT

abundance: many
j_gene: TRBJ2-7
v_gene: TRBV28
d_gene: -
CDR3aa: CASSLVYSYEQYF
CDR3nt: TGTGCCAGCAGTTTAGTTTACTCCTACGAGCAGTACTTC

abundance: few
j_gene: TRBJ2-1
v_gene: TRBV3-1
d_gene: TRBD2
CDR3aa: CASSASGGPYNEQFF
CDR3nt: TGTGCCAGCAGCGCTAGCGGAGGCCCCTACAATGAGCAGTTCTTC

abundance: -
j_gene: TRBJ1-1
v_gene: TRBV6-2/TRBV6-3
d_gene: -
CDR3aa: CASSYLGEAFF
CDR3nt: TGTGCCAGCAGTTACTTGGGAGAAGCTTTCTTT

abundance: -
j_gene: TRBJ1-1
v_gene: TRBV12-3/TRBV12-4
d_gene: -
CDR3aa: CASSLARQTFF
CDR3nt: TGTGCCAGCAGTTTAGCACGTCAAACTTTCTTT

abundance: few
j_gene: TRBJ1-2
v_gene: TRBV5-1
d_gene: -
CDR3aa: CASSQDAMGYTF
CDR3nt: TGCGCCAGCAGCCAGGACGCTATGGGCTACACCTTC

abundance: -
j_gene: TRBJ2-5
v_gene: TRBV4-2
d_gene: -
CDR3aa: CASSLMGGQGQETQYF
CDR3nt: TGTGCCAGCAGCCTCATGGGCGGACAAGGACAAGAGACCCAGTACTTC

abundance: few
j_gene: TRBJ2-5
v_gene: TRBV20-1
d_gene: TRBD1
CDR3aa: CSARDDRGGTETQYF
CDR3nt: TGCAGTGCTAGAGATGACAGGGGAGGAACAGAGACCCAGTACTTC

abundance: many
j_gene: TRBJ2-1
v_gene: TRBV12-3/TRBV12-4
d_gene: TRBD2
CDR3aa: CASSLIAGGSNEQFF
CDR3nt: TGTGCCAGCAGTTTAATAGCGGGGGGAAGTAATGAGCAGTTCTTC

abundance: -
j_gene: TRBJ2-1
v_gene: TRBV24-1
d_gene: TRBD2
CDR3aa: CATSDATSVHNEQFF
CDR3nt: TGTGCCACCAGTGACGCTACTAGCGTCCACAATGAGCAGTTCTTC

abundance: -
j_gene: TRBJ2-4
v_gene: TRBV2
d_gene: -
CDR3aa: CASSAAPEGKNIQYF
CDR3nt: TGTGCCAGCAGTGCGGCCCCTGAGGGCAAAAACATTCAGTACTTC

abundance: -
j_gene: TRBJ1-1
v_gene: TRBV7-2
d_gene: -
CDR3aa: CASTEMNTEAFF
CDR3nt: TGTGCCAGCACGGAAATGAACACTGAAGCTTTCTTT

abundance: many
j_gene: TRBJ2-1
v_gene: TRBV12-3/TRBV12-4
d_gene: TRBD2
CDR3aa: CASSALAGGFANEQFF
CDR3nt: TGTGCCAGCAGTGCCCTAGCGGGGGGGTTTGCTAATGAGCAGTTCTTC

abundance: many
j_gene: TRBJ1-6
v_gene: TRBV25-1
d_gene: -
CDR3aa: CASSESNRVGSPLHF
CDR3nt: TGTGCCAGCAGTGAAAGTAACAGGGTGGGTTCACCCCTCCACTTT

abundance: many
j_gene: TRBJ1-5
v_gene: TRBV19
d_gene: -
CDR3aa: CASSRRASRDNQPQHF
CDR3nt: TGTGCCAGTAGTAGAAGGGCTAGCCGGGACAATCAGCCCCAGCATTTT

abundance: -
j_gene: TRBJ2-1
v_gene: TRBV25-1
d_gene: -
CDR3aa: CASTSLGGRYNEQFF
CDR3nt: TGTGCCAGCACATCCCTCGGGGGTAGGTACAATGAGCAGTTCTTC

abundance: -
j_gene: TRBJ2-7
v_gene: TRBV5-1
d_gene: TRBD2
CDR3aa: CASSLGPQREGQYEQYF
CDR3nt: TGCGCCAGCAGCTTGGGTCCCCAGCGGGAGGGCCAGTACGAGCAGTACTTC

abundance: -
j_gene: TRBJ2-7
v_gene: TRBV12-3/TRBV12-4
d_gene: -
CDR3aa: CASRTTVGAYEQYF
CDR3nt: TGTGCCAGCAGGACGACAGTGGGAGCCTACGAGCAGTACTTC

abundance: -
j_gene: TRBJ2-5
v_gene: TRBV5-1
d_gene: TRBD1
CDR3aa: CASSQNRGLGETQYF
CDR3nt: TGCGCCAGCAGCCAGAACAGGGGGCTAGGTGAGACCCAGTACTTC